These 25 T cell receptor beta chains share one sample of origin, sequenced in a study of shared clonotypes between healthy human individuals. TCRdb's table, derived via immunoSEQ multiplex PCR, lists solely in-frame clones and lacks some. The sample has a few million clones; more than 90% are singletons. The sequenced sample consisted of naive CD4+ T cells sorted from blood. Subset described: CD45RA+ positively selected. All receptors derive from a man between 18 and 29 years old in good health.

The rearrangement uses TRBV2 and TRBJ1-4; no clear D gene. Trimming removed 7 bases at V and 3 bases at J, with 3 bases between. The CDR3 loop spans 11 amino acids. CDR1 is SNHLY and CDR2 is FYNNEI in the germline V gene. DNA of the CDR3: TGTGCCAGCAAAGCTAATGAAAAACTGTTTTTT. This translates into CASKANEKLFF.

This clone occurred once. This chain links TRBV6-4 with TRBJ2-2; tentatively, D is TRBD2 (7 bases). Germline V CDR1 and CDR2: MRHNA, SNTAGT. Trimming cost V 5 bases and J 6 bases, with 16 bases left between them. The CDR3 has 15 residues. In DNA, the CDR3 is TGTGCCAGCAGTAAATCCGGGGGGCCGGCCGGGGAGCTGTTTTTT. Its protein product is CASSKSGGPAGELFF.

This rearrangement joins TRBV7-2 to TRBJ2-6; 7 nucleotides line up with TRBD1. The CDR3 consists of 14 residues. The germline CDR1 and CDR2 sequences are SGHTA and FQGNSA. The V gene end was trimmed by 7 bases and the J gene end by 3 bases; junction bases not matched to a gene: 3. CDR3 region: CASTQGVGANVLTF. CDR3 bases: TGTGCCAGCACCCAGGGGGTTGGGGCCAACGTCCTGACTTTC.

V is TRBV6-5 and J is TRBJ2-7; maybe TRBD2 (6 bases). Between the trimmed V and J ends, which lost 4 bases and 1 base, there was a span of 11 bases. CDR3 size: 14 residues. CDR1 is MNHEY and CDR2 is SVGAGI in the germline V gene. CDR3: CASSSGTYSYEQYF. CDR3 DNA sequence: TGTGCCAGCAGTTCCGGGACTTATTCCTACGAGCAGTACTTC.

The chain uses TRBV28 and TRBJ2-5; 9 nucleotides match TRBD2. CDR3 length: 15 residues. CDR1 is MDHEN and CDR2 is SYDVKM in the germline V gene. J gave up 2 bases and V 4 bases, and 5 bases lay outside the gene matches. CDR3 DNA: TGTGCCAGCAGTTCTAAACTAGCGGGTCAAGAGACCCAGTACTTC. Its protein product is CASSSKLAGQETQYF.

The rearrangement uses TRBV7-9 and TRBJ2-5, with TRBD2 identical over 7 bases. After removal of 5 bases from V and 4 bases from J, the junction contained 13 bases not matched to a gene. The V gene's germline CDR1 is SEHNR and CDR2 FQNEAQ (reference sequence). The CDR3 is made up of 16 amino acids. The CDR3 sequence: CASSPYGREWGETQYF. Here the CDR3 DNA reads TGTGCCAGCAGCCCGTATGGGCGGGAGTGGGGAGAGACCCAGTACTTC.

The chain has TRBV18 and TRBJ1-3; no firm D call. The CDR3 sequence is 16 residues long. The V and J ends lost 3 bases and 3 bases respectively, with 15 bases between them. Looked up from germline, CDR1 is KGHSH and CDR2 is LQKENI. The CDR3 is CASSPEPGLSGNTIYF. The CDR3 DNA sequence: TGTGCCAGCTCACCTGAGCCGGGATTGAGTGGAAACACCATATATTTT.

This chain links TRBV25-1 with TRBJ1-2; no clear D. There are 16 residues in the CDR3. In germline, CDR1 is MGHDK, CDR2 SYGVNS. V was pared by 8 bases and J by 8 bases, with 27 bases between. This chain's CDR3 is CASRRARINVFYGYTF. The CDR3 region has the DNA TGTGCCAGCCGTAGGGCCAGAATTAACGTTTTCTACGGCTACACCTTC.

Concerning this clone: Other DNA sequences in the sample encode the same CDR3. This chain uses TRBV27 with TRBJ2-3; the D gene is possibly TRBD1 (6 bases). Germline V CDR1 and CDR2: MNHEY, SMNVEV (reference sequence). With 2 bases removed from V and 3 bases from J, the gap between germline ends came to 9 bases. The CDR3 length is 14 residues. CDR3 region: CASSLGRGTDTQYF. The CDR3 coding sequence is TGTGCCAGCAGTTTAGGCAGGGGAACAGATACGCAGTATTTT.

The CDR3 DNA reads as TGTGCCTGGAGTGCCCCCCCCCGTTGGATAAACGGGGAGCTGTTTTTT. Translation: CAWSAPPRWINGELFF. The chain is built from TRBV30 and TRBJ2-2; D is ambiguous. Germline V CDR1 and CDR2: GTSNPN, SVGIG (reference sequence). V shed 1 base and J shed 7 bases, with 19 bases lying between them. The CDR3 has 16 residues. Full variable domain (outside the CDR3, taken from reference TRBV30 and TRBJ2-2): SQTIHQWPATLVQPVGSPLSLECTVEGTSNPNLYWYRQAAGRGLQLLFYSVGIGQISSEVPQNLSASRPQDRQFILSSKKLLLSDSGFYLCAWSAPPRWINGELFFGEGSRLTVL.

The chain combines TRBV29-1 with TRBJ1-1; maybe TRBD1 (6 bases). This CDR3 has 14 amino acids. V dropped 7 bases and J dropped 0 bases, with 15 bases sitting between them. The germline CDR1 and CDR2 sequences are SQVTM and ANQGSEA. The chain's CDR3 is CSAFTGTLNTEAFF. The CDR3, as DNA: TGCAGCGCTTTCACCGGGACATTGAACACTGAAGCTTTCTTT.

The chain uses TRBV7-2 and TRBJ2-5; 10 positions match TRBD2. This CDR3 has 13 residues. Germline V lookup: CDR1 SGHTA, CDR2 FQGNSA. Trimming removed 7 bases from V and 7 bases from J; junction bases left unmatched: 6. The CDR3 is CASTGLATGTQYF. In DNA form, the CDR3 reads TGTGCCAGCACGGGACTAGCGACCGGGACCCAGTACTTC.

The chain couples TRBV10-1 to TRBJ2-2; no clear D gene. Germline CDR1 reads WNHNN; CDR2 reads SYGVQD (reference sequence). This CDR3 is built from 14 residues. The germline V and J ends were trimmed by 2 bases and 6 bases, with 10 bases remaining between them. CDR3 loop: CASSEVPRAGELFF. The CDR3 region has the DNA TGCGCCAGCAGTGAGGTCCCCCGGGCCGGGGAGCTGTTTTTT.

On this clone itself: Other DNA sequences within the sample encode an identical CDR3. This rearrangement joins TRBV11-2 to TRBJ1-1; D is unresolved. Trimming cost V 1 base and J 0 bases, with 6 bases left between them. Germline assignment: CDR1 SGHAT and CDR2 FQNNGV. The CDR3 sequence is 14 residues long. CDR3: CASSLGLLNTEAFF. CDR3 DNA: TGTGCCAGCAGCTTAGGGTTGTTGAACACTGAAGCTTTCTTT.

V and J are TRBV5-4 and TRBJ2-2; 9 positions agree with TRBD2. This CDR3 spans 16 amino acids. Trimming at V came to 0 bases and at J to 7 bases, leaving 7 bases not matched to a gene. Germline CDR1 reads SGHNT; CDR2 reads YYREEE (reference sequence). CDR3 sequence (DNA): TGTGCCAGCAGCTTGGTTGGCGGGGGGGCCGTCGGGGAGCTGTTTTTT. Amino acid sequence: CASSLVGGGAVGELFF.

This chain links TRBV6-1 with TRBJ1-5; D remains ambiguous. CDR3 length: 12 residues. The germline V gene has CDR1 MNHNS and CDR2 SASEGT. Trimming stripped 6 bases from V and 3 bases from J, with 6 bases between. Written as DNA, the CDR3 is TGTGCCAGCAGCCCGCCCAATCAGCCCCAGCATTTT. Protein sequence: CASSPPNQPQHF.

The rearrangement joins TRBV6-1 to TRBJ1-2, with TRBD1 as a possible D gene (5 bases). Germline V gene sequence: CDR1 MNHNS, CDR2 SASEGT. The CDR3 contains 14 residues. V was cut by 5 bases and J by 8 bases, with 18 bases left in between. In nucleotides, the CDR3 is TGTGCCAGCAGTCCCGTACCTGGGGCCGGGGGCTACACCTTC. Residues: CASSPVPGAGGYTF.

The V and J genes are TRBV7-9 and TRBJ2-1; 10 positions agree with TRBD2. The CDR3 extends over 17 amino acids. The germline CDR1 and CDR2 sequences are SEHNR and FQNEAQ (reference sequence). V lost 4 bases, J lost 4 bases, and 10 bases stayed unmatched. CDR3 region: CASSYSGRTSGYNEQFF. DNA for the CDR3: TGTGCCAGCAGCTACTCCGGGCGGACTAGCGGTTACAATGAGCAGTTCTTC.

The chain combines TRBV7-2 with TRBJ2-7, with TRBD2 matching 8 bases. Germline lookup yields CDR1 SGHTA and CDR2 FQGNSA. The CDR3 is 15 residues long. V gave up 5 bases and J gave up 2 bases; unmatched junction bases: 8. The CDR3 sequence is CASSRQAGVAYEQYF. The CDR3 bases are TGTGCCAGCAGCCGCCAAGCGGGAGTCGCCTACGAGCAGTACTTC. Full variable domain (rest looked up from reference TRBV7-2 and TRBJ2-7): GAGVSQSPSNKVTEKGKDVELRCDPISGHTALYWYRQSLGQGLEFLIYFQGNSAPDKSGLPSDRFSAERTGGSVSTLTIQRTQQEDSAVYLCASSRQAGVAYEQYFGPGTRLTVT.

The rearrangement links TRBV10-3 to TRBJ2-7; TRBD1 agrees at 9 bases. V shed 6 bases, J shed 5 bases, and the junction held 5 bases outside the gene matches. CDR1 is ENHRY and CDR2 is SYGVKD in the germline V gene. This CDR3 contains 13 residues. CDR3 residues: CAIRGQGGDEQYF. CDR3 bases: TGTGCCATCAGGGGACAGGGTGGGGACGAGCAGTACTTC.

The rearrangement uses TRBV4-1 and TRBJ1-2; possibly TRBD1 for D (6 bases). The CDR3 has 13 amino acids. From germline, CDR1 is MGHRA and CDR2 YSYEKL. With 8 bases removed from V and 5 bases from J, the gap between germline ends came to 15 bases. This chain's CDR3 is CASAAAGTYGYTF. CDR3 DNA: TGCGCCAGCGCCGCTGCCGGGACATATGGCTACACCTTC.

This clone was picked up one time. The rearrangement uses TRBV5-6 and TRBJ2-3, with 13 nucleotides matching TRBD2. From germline, CDR1 is SGHDT and CDR2 YYEEEE. V gave up 4 bases and J gave up 10 bases; unmatched junction bases: 3. The CDR3 has 13 amino acids. As DNA, the CDR3 is TGTGCCAGCAGCGCGGGACTAGCGGGACCGCAGTATTTT. This codes for CASSAGLAGPQYF.

This chain connects TRBV30 to TRBJ2-5, with D possibly matching TRBD1 (6 bases). Gene TRBJ2-7 matches the end of the DNA better, so the J call may be wrong. The CDR3 has 14 residues. The germline CDR1 and CDR2 sequences are GTSNPN and SVGIG (reference sequence). CDR3 nucleotide sequence: TGTGCCTGGAGTTACGGACAGTCGCACTACGAGCAGTACTTC. Protein product: CAWSYGQSHYEQYF.

As for this clone: The sample carries other DNA sequences with the same CDR3. This rearrangement joins TRBV6-1 to TRBJ1-1; D is perhaps TRBD1 (5 bases). This CDR3 is built from 14 residues. In germline, CDR1 is MNHNS, CDR2 SASEGT. Trimming left V 6 bases short and J 2 bases short, with 13 bases between. The CDR3 loop is CASSSGTVNTEAFF. The DNA for the CDR3 is TGTGCCAGCAGCTCCGGGACGGTCAACACTGAAGCTTTCTTT.

In its sample, this clone was seen a few times. At the DNA level, this CDR3 is encoded by other sequences in the same sample as well. The chain combines TRBV18 with TRBJ2-7; D is unclear. Germline V gene sequence: CDR1 KGHSH, CDR2 LQKENI. V lost 2 bases, J lost 3 bases, and 2 bases lay in between. This CDR3 is built from 11 residues. The CDR3 spells CASSPGYEQYF. CDR3 in DNA: TGTGCCAGCTCACCAGGCTACGAGCAGTACTTC.